This TCR beta chain was sequenced during a study of type 1 regulatory T cells. Overall study context: An in vitro protocol generated T-allo10, a Tr1-enriched, alloantigen-specific CD4 T cell product.

Notes on this clonotype: Antigen specificity is unknown.

TCRdb passed the reads through MiXCR, listing each CDR3 protein once. The sample records roughly 67,000 distinct CDR3 sequences, about 62% being singletons. Unmatched junction bases numbered 5, after V lost 0 bases and J lost 5 bases. Germline V gene sequence: CDR1 SGHRS, CDR2 YFSETQ. The length of the CDR3 is 14 residues. The sequence was obtained from a human donor in good health. This sequence joins TRBV5-1 and TRBJ2-7; 7 bases match TRBD1. The sample taken for sequencing was cultured T cells, either the whole culture or a sorted T cell fraction (not recorded which). The subset denotes: Tr1-enriched cell product generated in vitro against host alloantigens. The CDR3 DNA sequence: TGCGCCAGCAGCTTGGGACAGGGTATCCACGAGCAGTACTTC. Residues: CASSLGQGIHEQYF. Full variable domain (outside the CDR3, taken from reference TRBV5-1 and TRBJ2-7): KAGVTQTPRYLIKTRGQQVTLSCSPISGHRSVSWYQQTPGQGLQFLFEYFSETQRNKGNFPGRFSGRQFSNSRSEMNVSTLELGDSALYLCASSLGQGIHEQYFGPGTRLTVT.